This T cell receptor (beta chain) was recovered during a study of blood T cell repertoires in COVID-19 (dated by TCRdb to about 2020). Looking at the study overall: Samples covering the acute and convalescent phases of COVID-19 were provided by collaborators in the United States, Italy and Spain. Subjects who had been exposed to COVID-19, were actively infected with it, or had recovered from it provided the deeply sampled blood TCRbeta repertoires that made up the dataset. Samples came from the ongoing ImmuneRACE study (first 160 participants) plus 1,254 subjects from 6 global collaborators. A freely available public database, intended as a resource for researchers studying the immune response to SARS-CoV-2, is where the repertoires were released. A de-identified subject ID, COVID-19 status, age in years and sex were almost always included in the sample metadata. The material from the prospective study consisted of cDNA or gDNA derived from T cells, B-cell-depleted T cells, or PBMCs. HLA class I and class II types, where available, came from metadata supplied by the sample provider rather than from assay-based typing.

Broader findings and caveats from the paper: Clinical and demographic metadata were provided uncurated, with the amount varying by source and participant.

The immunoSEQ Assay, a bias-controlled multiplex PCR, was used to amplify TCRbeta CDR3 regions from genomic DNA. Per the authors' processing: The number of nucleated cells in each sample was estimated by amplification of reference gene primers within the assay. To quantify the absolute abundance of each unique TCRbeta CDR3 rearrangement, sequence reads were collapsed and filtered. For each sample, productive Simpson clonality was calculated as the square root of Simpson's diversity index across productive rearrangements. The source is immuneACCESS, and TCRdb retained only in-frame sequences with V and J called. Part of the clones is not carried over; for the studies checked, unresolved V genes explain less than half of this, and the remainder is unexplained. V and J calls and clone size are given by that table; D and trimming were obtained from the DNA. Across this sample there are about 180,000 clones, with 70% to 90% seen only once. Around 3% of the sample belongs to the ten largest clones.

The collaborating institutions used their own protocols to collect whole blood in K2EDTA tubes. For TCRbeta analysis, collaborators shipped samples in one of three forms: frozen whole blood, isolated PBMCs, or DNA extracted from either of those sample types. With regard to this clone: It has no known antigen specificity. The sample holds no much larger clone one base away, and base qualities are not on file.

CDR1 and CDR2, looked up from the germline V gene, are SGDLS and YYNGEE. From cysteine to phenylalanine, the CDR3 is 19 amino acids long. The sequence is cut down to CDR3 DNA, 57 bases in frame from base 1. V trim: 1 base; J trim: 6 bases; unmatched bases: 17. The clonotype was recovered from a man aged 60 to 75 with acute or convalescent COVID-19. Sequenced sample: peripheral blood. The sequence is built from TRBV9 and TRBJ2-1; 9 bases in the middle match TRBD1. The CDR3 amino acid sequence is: CASSVSTGTGIRYGNEQFF. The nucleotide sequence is TGTGCCAGCAGCGTATCTACCGGGACAGGGATCCGGTATGGCAATGAGCAGTTCTTC. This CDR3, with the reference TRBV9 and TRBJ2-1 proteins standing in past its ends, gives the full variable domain DSGVTQTPKHLITATGQRVTLRCSPRSGDLSVYWYQQSLDQGLQFLIQYYNGEERAKGNILERFSAQQFPDLHSELNLSSLELGDSALYFCASSVSTGTGIRYGNEQFFGPGTRLTVL.